Reported below is one TCR beta chain. Its specificity is not known. Second doses were pooled across both intervals (about 4 or about 12 weeks). Libraries were prepared by immunoSEQ multiplex PCR; TCRdb keeps only in-frame clonotypes and omits some of them. The profile shows about 150,000 clones, approximately 90% of them singletons. The sample belongs to a study of T cell responses to AZD1222 COVID-19 vaccine. The CDR3 sequence is 16 residues long. V was clipped by 6 bases and J by 2 bases; unmatched bases: 12. The germline V gene encodes CDR1 MNHEY and CDR2 SVGEGT. Regarding the study as a whole: Donors were mostly white British, more females; clonal diversity possibly underestimated. Regions 160-218 and 743-854 dominated among vaccine-associated CD4 TCRs spanning spike.

The genes are TRBV6-2 or TRBV6-3 and TRBJ1-2; 7 bases are shared with TRBD1. Sequencing used peripheral blood, obtained 28 days after the second AZD1222 dose. This clonotype originated in an adult who received the AZD1222 COVID-19 vaccine. The CDR3: CASSPGQASLNYGYTF. The CDR3 region has the DNA TGTGCCAGCAGCCCCGGACAGGCCTCGCTAAACTATGGCTACACCTTC.